This T cell receptor (beta chain) was recovered during a study of blood T cell repertoires in COVID-19. Here immunoSEQ multiplex PCR was the method, and the copy in TCRdb shows in-frame clones only, minus some. The data contain some 170,000 clones, approximately 93% of them seen just once; the ten biggest clones take up approximately 2%. Trimming removed 7 bases at V and 0 bases at J, with 16 bases between. Germline CDR1 ENHRY, CDR2 SYGVKD. The CDR3 has 16 residues. The chain joins TRBV10-3 to TRBJ1-3; D is unclear. The TCR was taken from a woman in her fifties or sixties with COVID-19, enrolled during active disease. The sample taken for sequencing was peripheral blood. CDR3 nucleotide sequence: TGTGCCATCAATAGCCAGAAACTAAACTCTGGAAACACCATATATTTT. This encodes CAINSQKLNSGNTIYF.